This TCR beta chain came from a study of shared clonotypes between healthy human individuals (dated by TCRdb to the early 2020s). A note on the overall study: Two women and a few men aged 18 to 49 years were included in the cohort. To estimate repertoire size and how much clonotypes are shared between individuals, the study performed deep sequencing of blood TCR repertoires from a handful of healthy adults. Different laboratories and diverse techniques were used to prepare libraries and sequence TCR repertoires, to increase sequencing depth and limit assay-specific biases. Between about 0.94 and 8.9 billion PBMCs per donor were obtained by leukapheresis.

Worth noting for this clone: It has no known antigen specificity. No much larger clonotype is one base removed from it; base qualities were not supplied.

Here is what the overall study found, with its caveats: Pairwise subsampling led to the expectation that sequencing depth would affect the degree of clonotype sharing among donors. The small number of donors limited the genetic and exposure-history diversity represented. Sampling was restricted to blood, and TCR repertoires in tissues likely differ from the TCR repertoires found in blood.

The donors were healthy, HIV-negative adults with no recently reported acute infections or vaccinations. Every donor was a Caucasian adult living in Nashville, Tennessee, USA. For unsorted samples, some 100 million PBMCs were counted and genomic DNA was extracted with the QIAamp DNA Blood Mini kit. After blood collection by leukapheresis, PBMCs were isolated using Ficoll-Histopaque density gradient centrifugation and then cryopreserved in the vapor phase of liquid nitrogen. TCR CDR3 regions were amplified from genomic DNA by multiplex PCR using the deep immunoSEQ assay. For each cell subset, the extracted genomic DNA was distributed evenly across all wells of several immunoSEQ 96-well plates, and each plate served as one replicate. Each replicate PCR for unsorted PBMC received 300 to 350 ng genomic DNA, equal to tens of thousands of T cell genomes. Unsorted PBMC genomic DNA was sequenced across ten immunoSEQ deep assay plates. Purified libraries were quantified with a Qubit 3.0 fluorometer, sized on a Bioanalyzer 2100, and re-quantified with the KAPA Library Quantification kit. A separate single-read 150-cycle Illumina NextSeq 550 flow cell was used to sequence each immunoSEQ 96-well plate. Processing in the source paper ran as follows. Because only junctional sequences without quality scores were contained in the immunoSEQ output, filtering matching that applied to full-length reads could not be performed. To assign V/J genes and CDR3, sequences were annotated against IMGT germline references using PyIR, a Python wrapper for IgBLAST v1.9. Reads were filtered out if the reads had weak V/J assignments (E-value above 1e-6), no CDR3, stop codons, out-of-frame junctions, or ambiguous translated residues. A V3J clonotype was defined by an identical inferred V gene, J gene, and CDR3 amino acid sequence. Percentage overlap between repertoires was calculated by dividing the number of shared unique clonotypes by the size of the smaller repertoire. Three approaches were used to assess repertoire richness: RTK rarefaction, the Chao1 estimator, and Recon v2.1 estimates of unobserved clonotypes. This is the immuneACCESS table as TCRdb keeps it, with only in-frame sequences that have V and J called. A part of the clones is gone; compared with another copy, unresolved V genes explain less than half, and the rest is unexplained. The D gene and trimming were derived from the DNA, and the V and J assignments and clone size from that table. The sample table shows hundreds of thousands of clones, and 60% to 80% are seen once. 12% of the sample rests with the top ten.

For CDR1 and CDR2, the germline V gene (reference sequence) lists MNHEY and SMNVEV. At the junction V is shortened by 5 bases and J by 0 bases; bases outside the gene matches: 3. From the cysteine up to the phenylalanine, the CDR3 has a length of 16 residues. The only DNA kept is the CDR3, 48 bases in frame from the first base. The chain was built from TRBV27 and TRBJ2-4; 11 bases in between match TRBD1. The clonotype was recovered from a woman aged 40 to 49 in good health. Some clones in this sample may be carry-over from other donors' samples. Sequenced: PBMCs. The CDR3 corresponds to CASSHGTGGAKNIQYF. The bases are TGTGCCAGCAGTCATGGGACAGGGGGAGCCAAAAACATTCAGTACTTC.